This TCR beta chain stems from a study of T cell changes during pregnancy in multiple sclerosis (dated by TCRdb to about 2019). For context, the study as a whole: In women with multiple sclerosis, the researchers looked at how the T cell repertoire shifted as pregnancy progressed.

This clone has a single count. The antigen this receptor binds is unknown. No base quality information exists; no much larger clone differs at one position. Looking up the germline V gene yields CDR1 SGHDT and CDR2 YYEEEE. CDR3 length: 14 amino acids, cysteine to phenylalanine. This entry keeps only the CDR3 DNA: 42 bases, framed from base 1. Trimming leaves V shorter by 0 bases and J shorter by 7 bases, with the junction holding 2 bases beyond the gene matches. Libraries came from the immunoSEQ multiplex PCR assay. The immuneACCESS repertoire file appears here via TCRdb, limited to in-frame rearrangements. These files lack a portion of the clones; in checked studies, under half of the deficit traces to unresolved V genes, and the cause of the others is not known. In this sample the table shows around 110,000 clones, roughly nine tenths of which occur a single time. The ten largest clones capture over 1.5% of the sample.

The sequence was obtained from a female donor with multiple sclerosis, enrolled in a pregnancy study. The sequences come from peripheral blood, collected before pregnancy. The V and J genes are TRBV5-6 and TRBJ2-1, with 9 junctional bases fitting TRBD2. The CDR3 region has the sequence CASSLGLAANEQFF. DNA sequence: TGTGCCAGCAGCTTGGGACTAGCGGCGAATGAGCAGTTCTTC.